The 15 T cell receptor beta chains listed next were all sequenced from one sample in a study of post-analysis software for immune sequencing data. The study's findings and limits: Four to six TRBV segments (TRBV5-6, TRBV5-1 and TRBV20-1 among them) occurred more frequently in patients than in controls.

The antigens for these receptors are not known. TCR beta libraries were prepared from cDNA with unique molecular identifiers. TCRdb passed the PCR reads through MiXCR, listing each CDR3 protein once. This table has about 820,000 distinct CDR3 sequences, 53% appearing once. Sequencing was done on a sample of blood. These receptors originate from a girl aged 5 to 17 with multiple sclerosis.

This rearrangement joins TRBV27 to TRBJ1-6; 7 bases fit TRBD1. This CDR3 spans 14 amino acids. V dropped 6 bases and J dropped 5; count of bases not matched to a gene: 4. Per the germline V gene, CDR1 is MNHEY and CDR2 is SMNVEV (reference sequence). Here the CDR3 reads CASRGQSDNSPLHF. Here the CDR3 DNA reads TGTGCCAGCAGGGGACAGTCCGATAATTCACCCCTCCACTTT.

The chain carries TRBV18 and TRBJ2-4; the D is unclear. Germline values: CDR1 KGHSH, CDR2 LQKENI. The V end was cut by 3 bases, the J end by 1 base, with 7 bases between. This CDR3 region has 14 residues. CDR3 DNA sequence: TGTGCCAGCTCACCGGACGGTGCCAAAAACATTCAGTACTTC. Protein product: CASSPDGAKNIQYF.

The chain has TRBV7-8 and TRBJ2-4, with a weak D call TRBD1 (7 bases). The CDR3 is made up of 12 amino acids. Germline V lookup: CDR1 SGHVS, CDR2 FQNEAQ. Trimming took off 5 bases at V and 13 bases at J, with 15 bases between the two ends. Here the CDR3 reads CASSNQGGGQYF. The CDR3 DNA reads as TGTGCCAGCAGCAATCAGGGGGGCGGGCAGTACTTC.

The chain has TRBV11-2 and TRBJ2-7, with D perhaps TRBD1 or TRBD2 (6 bases each). Looked up from germline, CDR1 is SGHAT and CDR2 is FQNNGV. This CDR3 region has 16 residues. Trimming left V 5 bases short and J 5 bases short, with 22 bases between. The chain's CDR3 is CASSAGVVGGVDEQYF. The CDR3 DNA reads as TGTGCCAGCAGCGCAGGGGTCGTCGGGGGAGTGGACGAGCAGTACTTC.

This clonotype was seen a handful of times. The CDR3 bases are TGCAGCGAGACAATGGACAGGGGGTGCTATGGCTACACCTTC. It is translated as CSETMDRGCYGYTF. The chain employs TRBV29-1 and TRBJ1-2; 10 bases map to TRBD1. The CDR3 is 14 residues long. Germline lookup yields CDR1 SQVTM and CDR2 ANQGSEA. Unmatched junction bases numbered 9, after V lost 7 bases and J lost 4 bases.

As to this clonotype: An end of the junction differs from the germline gene, which may be a read error. V gene TRBV5-1 combines with J gene TRBJ2-6; D is perhaps TRBD1 (6 bases). Germline values: CDR1 SGHRS, CDR2 YFSETQ. This CDR3 spans 18 amino acids. The DNA for the CDR3 is TGCGCCAGCAGCTTGGAGCCAGGGGAAGGCTCTGGGGCCGACGTCCTGACTTTC. It specifies CASSLEPGEGSGADVLTF.

This clonotype was observed a handful of times. The V call is TRBV9, the J call TRBJ2-4; no clear D. The J call may be in error: the DNA end matches TRBJ2-7 better. The CDR3 is 13 amino acids. Germline-derived CDR1 and CDR2 are SGDLS and YYNGEE. The CDR3 protein is CASSVGELYEQYF. CDR3 nucleotide sequence: TGTGCCAGCAGCGTAGGGGAACTCTACGAGCAGTACTTC.

This chain uses TRBV5-1 with TRBJ2-1; TRBD2 is a possible D gene (5 bases). The germline V gene has CDR1 SGHRS and CDR2 YFSETQ. Trimming pared 0 bases from V and 4 bases from J, leaving 8 bases between. The CDR3 has 14 residues. The DNA of the CDR3 is TGCGCCAGCAGCTTGGGCTGGGAGTACAATGAGCAGTTCTTC. Encoded protein: CASSLGWEYNEQFF.

The chain has TRBV27 and TRBJ1-4; 9 bases align to TRBD1. Germline V gene sequence: CDR1 MNHEY, CDR2 SMNVEV (reference sequence). Trimming took 6 bases from V and 0 from J; bases not matched to a gene: 2. The CDR3 loop spans 15 amino acids. The CDR3 coding sequence is TGTGCCAGCAGCTGGACAGGGGCAACTAATGAAAAACTGTTTTTT. Residues: CASSWTGATNEKLFF.

The CDR3 DNA follows: TGCAGCGTTGAAAACCCTAATGAAAAACTGTTTTTT. Amino acids: CSVENPNEKLFF. The chain joins TRBV29-1 to TRBJ1-4; D ambiguous. This CDR3 has 12 amino acids. CDR1 is SQVTM and CDR2 is ANQGSEA in the germline V gene. V dropped 2 bases and J dropped 3 bases, with 4 bases sitting between them.

This clonotype was recorded a few times. The genes are TRBV15 and TRBJ1-4; D ambiguous. CDR3 length: 16 residues. Germline loops: CDR1 LNHNV, CDR2 YYDKDF (reference sequence). V was clipped by 0 bases and J by 0 bases, with 8 bases between them. The CDR3: CATSREVRATNEKLFF. The DNA for the CDR3 is TGTGCCACCAGCAGAGAGGTCAGAGCAACTAATGAAAAACTGTTTTTT.

The rearrangement uses TRBV12-3 or TRBV12-4 and TRBJ2-1; either TRBD1 or TRBD2 may fit D (6 bases each). V was cut by 10 bases and J by 9 bases, with 13 bases left in between. The CDR3 has 11 amino acids. The CDR3 sequence is CATTGGIEQFF. CDR3 in DNA: TGTGCCACGACAGGAGGGATTGAGCAGTTCTTC.

The chain combines TRBV29-1 with TRBJ2-1; D possibly corresponds to TRBD1 (6 bases). Germline CDR1 SQVTM, CDR2 ANQGSEA. The CDR3 is 12 residues long. Trimming left V 7 bases short and J 5 bases short, with 12 bases between. The CDR3 DNA reads TGCAGCGCCCCAGGGGCCAACAATGAGCAGTTCTTC. Its translation is CSAPGANNEQFF.

The chain joins TRBV18 to TRBJ2-7, with 9 bases that match TRBD2. This CDR3 region has 16 residues. The trim removed 5 bases at V and 2 bases at J, leaving 10 bases unmatched. CDR1 and CDR2 (germline): KGHSH, LQKENI. The CDR3 region is CASSAKGTSTAYEQYF. In DNA form, the CDR3 reads TGTGCCAGCTCAGCAAAAGGGACTAGCACAGCCTACGAGCAGTACTTC.

This clonotype showed up just a few times. V gene TRBV7-2 combines with J gene TRBJ1-6; D gene ambiguous. Deletions cut 5 bases from V and 10 bases from J, with 12 bases between. Germline V gene lookup returns CDR1 SGHTA and CDR2 FQGNSA. The CDR3 is 13 residues long. The DNA of the CDR3 is TGTGCCAGCAGCCCTACCCCACGGTCACCCCTCCACTTT. Protein product: CASSPTPRSPLHF.